This entry lists 28 T cell receptor beta chains sequenced from one sample in a study of blood T cell repertoires in COVID-19. TCRdb keeps only in-frame clones here, not all; method: immunoSEQ multiplex PCR. The profile shows 200,000 or so clones, roughly 84% of them singletons. Sequenced material: peripheral blood. These receptors originate from a woman aged 80 or over with COVID-19, enrolled during active disease.

V usage is TRBV10-3 and J usage is TRBJ2-7; 8 bases match TRBD1. Germline V gene data show CDR1 as ENHRY and CDR2 as SYGVKD. Germline trimming cut 11 bases from V and 4 bases from J; bases unmatched to any gene: 13. The CDR3 is 14 amino acids. This CDR3 reads CAASRDRFGYEQYF. Here the CDR3 DNA reads TGTGCCGCGTCCCGGGACAGGTTCGGGTACGAGCAGTACTTC.

This clone was counted only a few times. V and J are TRBV11-2 and TRBJ2-7, with a weak D call TRBD2 (6 bases). The CDR3 loop spans 18 amino acids. Trimming took 5 bases from V and 1 from J, leaving 24 bases between them. Germline V gives CDR1 SGHAT, CDR2 FQNNGV. The CDR3 here is CASSRTGQGLAGSYEQYV. The CDR3 DNA reads TGTGCCAGCAGCCGGACGGGGCAGGGACTGGCTGGATCCTACGAGCAGTACGTC.

V is TRBV6-5 and J is TRBJ1-1; D ambiguous. CDR3 length equals 14 residues. Germline CDR1 MNHEY, CDR2 SVGAGI. Deletions cut 5 bases from V and 1 base from J, with 11 bases between. The CDR3 sequence is CASSLSTGNTEAFF. The CDR3 DNA reads as TGTGCCAGCAGTCTATCCACGGGGAACACTGAAGCTTTCTTT.

This chain links TRBV28 with TRBJ2-4, with D possibly matching TRBD2 (5 bases). This CDR3 has 13 amino acids. Germline V lookup: CDR1 MDHEN, CDR2 SYDVKM. V lost 6 bases and J lost 0, with 6 bases in between. CDR3 loop: CASRDLAKNIQYF. CDR3 in DNA: TGTGCCAGCAGGGACTTAGCCAAAAACATTCAGTACTTC.

In this sample, this clone turned up once. The chain is built from TRBV3-1 (or the pseudogene TRBV3-2) and TRBJ2-7; the D gene is possibly TRBD2 (6 bases). This CDR3 is built from 13 residues. Germline CDR1 is LGHDT and CDR2 is YNNKEL (reference sequence). V was shortened by 1 base and J by 3 bases, with 7 bases between the two germline ends. DNA of the CDR3: TGTGCCAGCAGCCAAGGGAGGGGCTACGAGCAGTACGTC. Its protein product is CASSQGRGYEQYV.

The chain carries TRBV19 and TRBJ2-3; tentative D call: TRBD1 (6 bases). There are 16 residues in the CDR3. Germline V gene data show CDR1 as LNHDA and CDR2 as SQIVND (reference sequence). Deletions cut 3 bases from V and 0 bases from J, with 13 bases between. CDR3 in amino acids: CASSIGRTVSTDTQYF. In DNA form, the CDR3 reads TGTGCCAGTAGTATTGGCCGGACAGTCAGCACAGATACGCAGTATTTT.

The V gene is TRBV7-8, the J gene TRBJ1-2; D unresolved. The germline gives CDR1 SGHVS, CDR2 FQNEAQ. This CDR3 contains 17 residues. The V end lost 5 bases, the J end lost 5 bases, and 24 bases lay between the germline ends. This CDR3 reads CASSPAVGTYLVYGYTF. The CDR3, as DNA: TGTGCCAGCAGCCCGGCGGTAGGTACCTACCTTGTATATGGCTACACCTTC.

CDR3 residues: CASKSDRDRGTYSNQPQHF. CDR3 nucleotides: TGTGCCAGTAAATCCGACCGGGACAGGGGAACGTATAGCAATCAGCCCCAGCATTTT. The rearrangement joins TRBV19 to TRBJ1-5, with TRBD1 matching 10 bases. Per the germline V gene, CDR1 is LNHDA and CDR2 is SQIVND (reference sequence). The trim removed 7 bases at V and 0 bases at J, leaving 15 bases unmatched. The CDR3 is 19 amino acids.

This chain links TRBV7-2 with TRBJ1-3, with D hard to call. CDR1 and CDR2 from the germline V gene are SGHTA and FQGNSA. V was pared by 0 bases and J by 1 base, with 10 bases between. This CDR3 spans 16 amino acids. This chain's CDR3 is CASSLAAGFSGNTIYF. The CDR3 DNA sequence: TGTGCCAGCAGCTTAGCTGCAGGTTTTTCTGGAAACACCATATATTTT.

The chain combines TRBV3-1 (or the pseudogene TRBV3-2) with TRBJ1-2; D not certain. Germline lookup yields CDR1 LGHDT and CDR2 YNNKEL (reference sequence). Trimming removed 6 bases from V and 9 bases from J, with 11 bases in between. The CDR3 length is 11 residues. Written as DNA, the CDR3 is TGTGCCAGCAGTCGGGGAAGCAGCTACACCTTC. Protein product: CASSRGSSYTF.

In nucleotides, the CDR3 is TGCGCCAGCAGCCAGTTCCAGGGGGGTAATTCACCCCTCCACTTT. Translating gives CASSQFQGGNSPLHF. This sequence joins TRBV4-1 and TRBJ1-6, with TRBD1 identical over 7 bases. Unmatched junction bases numbered 5, after V lost 3 bases and J lost 6 bases. Germline lookup yields CDR1 MGHRA and CDR2 YSYEKL. The CDR3 is 15 residues long.

The chain combines TRBV28 with TRBJ1-1, with D possibly matching TRBD1 (5 bases). Germline values: CDR1 MDHEN, CDR2 SYDVKM. The CDR3 spans 10 residues. The ends were cut back, 6 bases at V and 11 bases at J, with 10 bases in the middle. CDR3 coding DNA: TGTGCCAGCAGCTCAGGGAGGGCTTTCTTT. Residues: CASSSGRAFF.

The genes are TRBV9 and TRBJ2-7, with a weak D call TRBD1 (6 bases). Germline CDR1 SGDLS, CDR2 YYNGEE. The CDR3 consists of 14 residues. Trimming pared 4 bases from V and 2 bases from J, leaving 13 bases between. CDR3 protein: CASSPDRKPYEQYF. The CDR3 DNA reads as TGTGCCAGCAGCCCCGACAGGAAACCCTACGAGCAGTACTTC.

The chain has TRBV18 and TRBJ1-2, with TRBD1 matching 9 bases. Germline V gene sequence: CDR1 KGHSH, CDR2 LQKENI. V shed 4 bases and J 6 bases; nucleotides not matched to a gene: 6. CDR3 length equals 14 residues. CDR3 residues: CASSRQGDGNGYTF. In DNA, the CDR3 is TGTGCCAGCTCACGACAGGGGGATGGTAATGGCTACACCTTC.

The chain combines TRBV20-1 with TRBJ2-7; D unclear. Looked up from germline, CDR1 is DFQATT and CDR2 is SNEGSKA (reference sequence). This CDR3 is 12 amino acids long. Trimming pared 3 bases from V and 3 bases from J, leaving 9 bases between. CDR3 sequence (DNA): TGCAGTGCTAGTGGTCAGAACTACGAGCAGTACGTC. Protein sequence: CSASGQNYEQYV.

The chain uses TRBV14 and TRBJ2-7; TRBD2 might be the D (6 bases). The germline V gene has CDR1 SGHDN and CDR2 FVKESK. The CDR3 loop spans 14 amino acids. V lost 2 bases and J 6 bases, leaving 14 bases between the germline ends. The CDR3 coding sequence is TGTGCCAGCAGCCAAAAGGGAGGTGTATCCGAGCAGTACTTC. Its translation is CASSQKGGVSEQYF. Variable domain in full (rest from reference TRBV14 and TRBJ2-7): EAGVTQFPSHSVIEKGQTVTLRCDPISGHDNLYWYRRVMGKEIKFLLHFVKESKQDESGMPNNRFLAERTGGTYSTLKVQPAELEDSGVYFCASSQKGGVSEQYFGPGTRLTVT.

This clone was found a few times. The chain is built from TRBV6-5 and TRBJ1-2, with 9 bases aligning to TRBD1. V shed 9 bases, J shed 6 bases, and the junction held 2 bases outside the gene matches. Germline CDR1 MNHEY, CDR2 SVGAGI. The CDR3 totals 11 residues. The CDR3 here is CARGTGHGYTF. DNA for the CDR3: TGTGCCAGAGGGACAGGGCATGGCTACACCTTC.

J is TRBJ2-5 and V is TRBV27; 7 bases are a match to TRBD2. The germline gives CDR1 MNHEY, CDR2 SMNVEV (reference sequence). V dropped 9 bases and J dropped 4; count of bases not matched to a gene: 11. The CDR3 extends over 14 amino acids. The CDR3 DNA reads as TGTGCCAGTTGGAGGCGGGGGTGGGGAGAGACCCAGTACTTC. Its protein product is CASWRRGWGETQYF.

V usage is TRBV2 and J usage is TRBJ2-3; TRBD1 is a possible D gene (5 bases). Trimming took 5 bases from V and 2 from J, leaving 8 bases between them. This CDR3 region has 13 residues. The V gene's germline CDR1 is SNHLY and CDR2 FYNNEI. CDR3 sequence: CASSQGNTDTQYF. As DNA, the CDR3 is TGTGCCAGCAGTCAGGGCAACACAGATACGCAGTATTTT.

A few counts support this clone. The genes are TRBV19 and TRBJ1-2; D remains ambiguous. Germline V gene data show CDR1 as LNHDA and CDR2 as SQIVND (reference sequence). The CDR3 covers 13 residues. V lost 3 bases to trimming and J lost 7 bases, with 12 bases between them. CDR3 amino acids: CASSIQSAGGYTF. The DNA of the CDR3 is TGTGCCAGTAGTATCCAATCGGCGGGTGGCTACACCTTC.

This rearrangement joins TRBV5-5 to TRBJ1-2, with a possible D match to TRBD1 (6 bases). Trimming left V 4 bases short and J 8 bases short, with 18 bases between. Germline-derived CDR1 and CDR2 are SGHKS and YYEKEE (reference sequence). This CDR3 comprises 14 residues. The CDR3 DNA reads TGTGCCAGCAGCGAGACTTACAGGGTTAGCGGCTACACCTTC. It translates to CASSETYRVSGYTF.

The gene calls are TRBV4-2 and TRBJ2-6; 7 nucleotides align to TRBD1. This CDR3 is built from 18 residues. V gave up 1 base and J gave up 0 bases; unmatched junction bases: 6. The germline gives CDR1 LGHNA, CDR2 YNFKEQ. CDR3 sequence (DNA): TGTGCCAGCAGCCAAGGGGACAGCCTGAGCTCTGGGGCCAACGTCCTGACTTTC. Translated, it gives CASSQGDSLSSGANVLTF.

The genes are TRBV2 and TRBJ2-2, with a tentative D call TRBD2 (5 bases). CDR3 length: 12 amino acids. With 3 bases removed from V and 6 bases from J, the gap between germline ends came to 5 bases. From germline, CDR1 is SNHLY and CDR2 FYNNEI. CDR3 sequence reads: CASSERAGELFF. The CDR3 DNA reads as TGTGCCAGCAGTGAGAGGGCCGGGGAGCTGTTTTTT.

The chain carries TRBV6-8 and TRBJ1-1; D is perhaps TRBD1 (6 bases). The V gene lost 0 bases and the J gene lost 4 bases, with 12 bases spanning the gap. This CDR3 region has 15 residues. Germline values: CDR1 MNHGY, CDR2 SAAAGT. CDR3 sequence reads: CASSYSQGLGTEAFF. The CDR3 nucleotides are TGTGCCAGCAGTTACTCTCAGGGGCTCGGCACTGAAGCTTTCTTT.

This clone appeared a few times. This chain links TRBV3-1 (or the pseudogene TRBV3-2) with TRBJ2-7, with 12 bases aligning to TRBD2. The ends lost 1 base at V and 0 bases at J; junction bases unmatched: 7. The CDR3 totals 18 residues. Germline V gene lookup returns CDR1 LGHDT and CDR2 YNNKEL (reference sequence). The CDR3 sequence: CASSQGLAGGYSSYEQYF. The CDR3 DNA follows: TGTGCCAGCAGCCAAGGGCTAGCGGGGGGGTATAGCTCCTACGAGCAGTACTTC.

The genes are TRBV28 and TRBJ2-5; a possible D gene is TRBD2 (7 bases). Between the trimmed V and J ends, which lost 6 bases and 2 bases, there was a span of 16 bases. Per germline, CDR1 MDHEN and CDR2 SYDVKM. CDR3 length equals 15 residues. The DNA of the CDR3 is TGTGCCAGCAGGGAGGGGGGGATTAGGCAAGAGACCCAGTACTTC. This sequence encodes CASREGGIRQETQYF.

The gene calls are TRBV6-5 and TRBJ2-5; possible D gene TRBD1, 6 bases. V lost 7 bases, J lost 5 bases, and 11 bases lay in between. This CDR3 region has 12 residues. The germline V gene encodes CDR1 MNHEY and CDR2 SVGAGI. This CDR3 reads CASTGQTETQYF. Written as DNA, the CDR3 is TGTGCCAGCACGGGACAAACGGAGACCCAGTACTTC.

This clone was counted between two and nine times. The chain combines TRBV6-5 with TRBJ1-5; the match to TRBD1 covers 7 bases. The CDR3 consists of 14 residues. V lost 6 bases to trimming and J lost 0 bases; unmatched junction nucleotides: 2. The germline CDR1 and CDR2 sequences are MNHEY and SVGAGI. Here the CDR3 reads CASREGASNQPQHF. The CDR3 DNA is TGTGCCAGCAGGGAGGGGGCTAGCAATCAGCCCCAGCATTTT.